The 32 T cell receptor beta chains below all came from one sample that was sequenced in a study of regulatory T cells in long-lasting Graves disease. CDR3 regions were amplified by Arm-PCR using iRepertoire HTBI primers to build TCR beta libraries. TCRdb processed the multiplex PCR reads anew with MiXCR; each CDR3 protein has one entry. Among over 300,000 distinct CDR3 sequences listed, 15% to 18% were seen once. The time point: newly diagnosed GD, antithyroid drugs for less than 3 months. PBMC RNA served as the TCR library source. The source material was peripheral blood mononuclear cells (PBMCs), sampled at new diagnosis, from a patient treated with antithyroid drugs. Source of these receptors: a female donor with Graves disease.

J is TRBJ1-5 and V is TRBV6-1; D not resolved. V lost 5 bases, J lost 5 bases, and 13 bases lay in between. Germline CDR1 is MNHNS and CDR2 is SASEGT. The CDR3 totals 14 residues. The CDR3 region has the DNA TGTGCCAGCAGTCGAGACCAACTCGATCAGCCCCAGCATTTT. Amino acids: CASSRDQLDQPQHF.

At least ten counts were recorded for this clonotype. The V gene is TRBV5-5, the J gene TRBJ2-2, with D unclear. The CDR3 has 15 residues. CDR1 and CDR2 (germline): SGHKS, YYEKEE (reference sequence). Trimming removed 5 bases at V and 3 bases at J, with 14 bases between. This CDR3 is CASRTGPPDTGELFF. CDR3 DNA: TGTGCCAGCAGGACCGGGCCCCCGGACACCGGGGAGCTGTTTTTT.

This clonotype was detected many times. The chain has TRBV20-1 and TRBJ2-1, with TRBD2 identical over 8 bases. The V gene end was trimmed by 6 bases and the J gene end by 3 bases; junction bases not matched to a gene: 13. The CDR3 length is 16 residues. The germline V gene encodes CDR1 DFQATT and CDR2 SNEGSKA (reference sequence). The CDR3 DNA follows: TGCAGTGCGGGCTCCCGGAGCGGGAGAATCTACAATGAGCAGTTCTTC. This sequence encodes CSAGSRSGRIYNEQFF.

Many counts were recorded for this clonotype. The rearrangement uses TRBV28 and TRBJ2-7; the D gene is possibly TRBD1 (5 bases). The V end lost 7 bases, the J end lost 6 bases, and 13 bases lay between the germline ends. This CDR3 has 12 amino acids. Germline CDR1 and CDR2: MDHEN and SYDVKM. The DNA of the CDR3 is TGTGCCAGCAATCTATCAGGGTCCGAGCAGTACTTC. Protein: CASNLSGSEQYF.

In its sample, this clonotype was seen many times. The chain is built from TRBV28 and TRBJ2-6, with D possibly being TRBD2 (5 bases). Trimming took 7 bases from V and 4 from J, leaving 14 bases between them. In germline, CDR1 is MDHEN, CDR2 SYDVKM. CDR3 length equals 15 residues. CDR3 region: CASKYEGSGANVLTF. Here the CDR3 DNA reads TGTGCCAGCAAATATGAGGGTTCAGGGGCCAACGTCCTGACTTTC.

This clonotype was observed at least ten times. The chain uses TRBV27 and TRBJ1-2, with no clear D. The V and J ends lost 3 bases and 6 bases respectively, with 11 bases between them. Per germline, CDR1 MNHEY and CDR2 SMNVEV (reference sequence). The length of the CDR3 is 13 residues. CDR3 DNA: TGTGCCAGCAGTTTCCCGGGTGGGAATGGCTACACCTTC. This codes for CASSFPGGNGYTF.

V is TRBV27 and J is TRBJ1-2, with no clear D. There are 17 residues in the CDR3. V was cut by 5 bases and J by 3 bases, with 22 bases left in between. The germline V gene has CDR1 MNHEY and CDR2 SMNVEV (reference sequence). CDR3 in amino acids: CASSPSPDWEVHYGYTF. The CDR3 DNA reads TGTGCCAGCAGTCCATCCCCGGACTGGGAGGTTCACTATGGCTACACCTTC.

This clonotype was picked up many times. V usage is TRBV7-9 and J usage is TRBJ2-5; 15 bases match TRBD2. Germline trimming cut 1 base from V and 5 bases from J; bases unmatched to any gene: 8. Germline CDR1 is SEHNR and CDR2 is FQNEAQ (reference sequence). The CDR3 totals 18 residues. In DNA, the CDR3 is TGTGCCAGCAGCTTAGGTCCCGGACTAGCGGGAGGGCTGGAGACCCAGTACTTC. This gives the protein CASSLGPGLAGGLETQYF.

In its sample, this clonotype was seen many times. The rearrangement links TRBV3-1 to TRBJ1-1; D is ambiguous. The V and J ends lost 0 bases and 1 base respectively, with 3 bases between them. Germline assignment: CDR1 LGHDT and CDR2 YNNKEL (reference sequence). There are 13 residues in the CDR3. CDR3 region: CASSQDGNTEAFF. As DNA, the CDR3 is TGTGCCAGCAGCCAAGACGGGAACACTGAAGCTTTCTTT.

This clonotype was detected ten times or more. The chain uses TRBV28 and TRBJ2-3; TRBD2 is a possible D gene (5 bases). The CDR3 totals 18 residues. V was trimmed by 6 bases and J by 1 base, leaving 23 bases between them. The germline CDR1 and CDR2 sequences are MDHEN and SYDVKM. CDR3 in amino acids: CASSPYTEAIFGTDTQYF. The CDR3 DNA sequence: TGTGCCAGCAGCCCGTATACGGAGGCCATCTTTGGCACAGATACGCAGTATTTT. The entire variable domain, with the rest obtained from reference TRBV28 and TRBJ2-3, is as follows: DVKVTQSSRYLVKRTGEKVFLECVQDMDHENMFWYRQDPGLGLRLIYFSYDVKMKEKGDIPEGYSVSREKKERFSLILESASTNQTSMYLCASSPYTEAIFGTDTQYFGPGTRLTVL.

The chain joins TRBV5-1 to TRBJ2-5; no clear D gene. CDR1 is SGHRS, CDR2 YFSETQ, per germline. V gave up 1 base and J gave up 0 bases, with 7 bases separating them. The CDR3 covers 14 residues. CDR3 region: CASSLRQNQETQYF. The CDR3 nucleotides read TGCGCCAGCAGCTTGCGGCAGAACCAAGAGACCCAGTACTTC.

There are many counts of this clonotype. The V gene is TRBV20-1, the J gene TRBJ1-2; D is uncertain. There are 13 residues in the CDR3. From germline, CDR1 is DFQATT and CDR2 SNEGSKA (reference sequence). V was pared by 3 bases and J by 4 bases, with 12 bases between. The CDR3 loop reads CSARDLSGYGYTF. The CDR3 DNA reads as TGCAGTGCTAGGGATCTTAGCGGCTATGGCTACACCTTC.

This chain links TRBV5-1 with TRBJ2-1; D possibly matches TRBD1 or TRBD2 (5 bases each). Germline V CDR1 and CDR2: SGHRS, YFSETQ. Trimming removed 3 bases from V and 10 bases from J, with 20 bases in between. This CDR3 contains 15 residues. CDR3 in amino acids: CASSSRPGPGAEQFF. The DNA of the CDR3 is TGCGCCAGCAGCTCTCGCCCGGGACCCGGAGCCGAGCAGTTCTTC.

The chain carries TRBV13 and TRBJ1-1; unclear D gene. The CDR3 covers 16 residues. V was trimmed by 5 bases and J by 5 bases, leaving 21 bases between them. From germline, CDR1 is PRHDT and CDR2 FYEKMQ (reference sequence). The CDR3: CASSPIAGRGGTEAFF. CDR3 DNA: TGTGCCAGCAGCCCCATCGCGGGCCGCGGTGGGACTGAAGCTTTCTTT.

This clonotype was counted ten times or more. A read error may produce the germline difference seen at one junction end. This chain connects TRBV5-1 to TRBJ1-1, with a possible D match to TRBD1 (6 bases). CDR1 and CDR2 (germline): SGHRS, YFSETQ. The CDR3 loop spans 13 amino acids. CDR3 sequence (DNA): TGTGCCAGCAGCTTAGGGGGGGACACTGAAGCTTTCTTT. Protein sequence: CASSLGGDTEAFF.

The sample holds many counts of this clonotype. This chain connects TRBV20-1 to TRBJ2-7, with TRBD1 as a possible D gene (5 bases). CDR1 is DFQATT, CDR2 SNEGSKA, per germline (reference sequence). There are 12 residues in the CDR3. Trimming cost V 3 bases and J 5 bases, with 11 bases left between them. As DNA, the CDR3 is TGCAGTGCTAGTAGAAGGGGCGACGAGCAGTACTTC. The encoded protein is CSASRRGDEQYF.

Many counts were recorded for this clonotype. The gene calls are TRBV4-1 and TRBJ1-1; D is ambiguous. The germline gives CDR1 MGHRA, CDR2 YSYEKL. The CDR3 contains 17 residues. V was clipped by 2 bases and J by 4 bases, with 20 bases between them. The CDR3 spells CASSQRIGIRRGTEAFF. CDR3 DNA sequence: TGCGCCAGCAGCCAAAGGATCGGGATCCGACGGGGCACTGAAGCTTTCTTT.

Many counts were recorded for this clonotype. V usage is TRBV3-1 and J usage is TRBJ1-1; no firm D call. Deletions cut 4 bases from V and 0 bases from J, with 21 bases between. The CDR3 spans 18 residues. The V gene's germline CDR1 is LGHDT and CDR2 YNNKEL (reference sequence). The CDR3 reads CASSRRVSRKGMNTEAFF. CDR3 nucleotide sequence: TGTGCCAGCAGCCGAAGGGTATCTAGGAAAGGGATGAACACTGAAGCTTTCTTT.

This chain connects TRBV27 to TRBJ2-3; 13 positions agree with TRBD2. The trim removed 4 bases at V and 6 bases at J, leaving 10 bases unmatched. The CDR3 loop spans 17 amino acids. Germline V gene lookup returns CDR1 MNHEY and CDR2 SMNVEV (reference sequence). For the CDR3, the DNA is TGTGCCAGCAGTTGGGGGCTACTAGCGGGGGGGCTTGATACGCAGTATTTT. Translating it yields CASSWGLLAGGLDTQYF.

This clonotype was detected ten times or more. The chain couples TRBV19 to TRBJ1-1, with D unresolved. The CDR3 contains 14 residues. CDR1 LNHDA and CDR2 SQIVND come from the germline V gene (reference sequence). Trimming cost V 7 bases and J 1 base, with 13 bases left between them. The CDR3 DNA sequence: TGTGCCAGTACCCGGAGCGGGGAGAACACTGAAGCTTTCTTT. It yields the protein CASTRSGENTEAFF.

The V gene is TRBV6-5, the J gene TRBJ2-2; D remains unclear. This CDR3 comprises 12 residues. Trimming removed 3 bases at V and 11 bases at J, with 10 bases between. Germline loops: CDR1 MNHEY, CDR2 SVGAGI. The CDR3 region has the DNA TGTGCCAGCAGTTATACAGTGACCGAGCTGTTTTTT. Amino acid sequence: CASSYTVTELFF.

This clonotype was seen ten or more times. This chain connects TRBV7-9 to TRBJ2-5; D unresolved. The ends were cut back, 5 bases at V and 5 bases at J, with 12 bases in the middle. The CDR3 consists of 13 residues. Germline-derived CDR1 and CDR2 are SEHNR and FQNEAQ (reference sequence). The CDR3 sequence is CASSQTYGETQYF. Here the CDR3 DNA reads TGTGCCAGCAGCCAGACGTATGGCGAGACCCAGTACTTC.

The table lists this clonotype with many counts. This chain uses TRBV5-4 with TRBJ1-1; possibly TRBD1 for D (5 bases). V was cut by 5 bases and J by 2 bases, with 10 bases left in between. The CDR3 extends over 13 amino acids. Germline V gene sequence: CDR1 SGHNT, CDR2 YYREEE (reference sequence). CDR3 in amino acids: CASRQATNTEAFF. The CDR3, as DNA: TGTGCCAGCAGACAGGCAACAAACACTGAAGCTTTCTTT.

This clonotype was detected many times. The rearrangement uses TRBV27 and TRBJ1-1; D unclear. Trimming removed 7 bases at V and 1 base at J, with 7 bases between. Germline V gene lookup returns CDR1 MNHEY and CDR2 SMNVEV (reference sequence). This CDR3 region has 12 residues. The CDR3, as DNA: TGTGCCAGCACCTCGGGGAACACTGAAGCTTTCTTT. Amino acid sequence: CASTSGNTEAFF.

In its sample, this clonotype was seen many times. The chain joins TRBV6-2 or TRBV6-3 to TRBJ1-1; no clear D gene. In germline, CDR1 is MNHEY, CDR2 SVGEGT. This CDR3 spans 16 amino acids. V lost 0 bases, J lost 4 bases, and 15 bases lay in between. CDR3: CASSYSAGYRITEAFF. In DNA form, the CDR3 reads TGTGCCAGCAGTTACTCTGCTGGGTACAGAATCACTGAAGCTTTCTTT.

The chain recombines TRBV28 with TRBJ2-1; the D gene is possibly TRBD2 (6 bases). Looked up from germline, CDR1 is MDHEN and CDR2 is SYDVKM. Trimming cost V 5 bases and J 5 bases, with 16 bases left between them. This CDR3 comprises 15 residues. The CDR3 DNA is TGTGCCAGCAGTACCCCCGGGACTTCCGACAATGAGCAGTTCTTC. Protein: CASSTPGTSDNEQFF.

This clonotype came up many times. This chain links TRBV6-1 with TRBJ2-7; perhaps TRBD1 as D (5 bases). Germline loops: CDR1 MNHNS, CDR2 SASEGT. The CDR3 is 14 residues long. Trimming shortened V by 5 bases and J by 0 bases, and 11 bases separated the two germline ends. This CDR3 reads CASSRQLYSYEQYF. The CDR3 DNA sequence: TGTGCCAGCAGTCGACAGTTATACTCCTACGAGCAGTACTTC.

The gene calls are TRBV2 and TRBJ2-3; 9 bases agree with TRBD2. With V trimmed by 6 bases and J by 0 bases, 7 bases remained unmatched. Germline CDR1 is SNHLY and CDR2 is FYNNEI. The CDR3 loop spans 16 amino acids. The CDR3 region is CASSVSSGRSTDTQYF. The CDR3 nucleotides are TGTGCCAGCAGCGTTTCGAGCGGGAGGAGCACAGATACGCAGTATTTT.

A remark on this clonotype: A much larger clone lies a single base off, so this may be a read error. This chain connects TRBV20-1 to TRBJ1-4; D possibly corresponds to TRBD1 (6 bases). The CDR3 runs to 14 residues. Germline V gene lookup returns CDR1 DFQATT and CDR2 SNEGSKA (reference sequence). The germline V and J ends were trimmed by 7 bases and 5 bases, with 17 bases remaining between them. Here the CDR3 reads CSVLQGTRNEKLFF. CDR3 coding DNA: TGCAGTGTGCTACAGGGAACCAGAAATGAAAAACTGTTTTTT.

This clonotype was counted many times. The CDR3 coding sequence is TGTGCCAGCAGCGTATTTGGTGGCACTGAAGCTTTCTTT. Its protein is CASSVFGGTEAFF. The V gene is TRBV9, the J gene TRBJ1-1, with D hard to call. The CDR3 loop spans 13 amino acids. The V gene's germline CDR1 is SGDLS and CDR2 YYNGEE. Trimming removed 1 base from V and 4 bases from J, with 8 bases in between.

Comments on this clonotype: A clone one base away is much larger, so this may be a read error. The rearrangement joins TRBV6-1 to TRBJ1-4; possibly TRBD1 for D (5 bases). With 7 bases removed from V and 1 base from J, the gap between germline ends came to 10 bases. This CDR3 has 14 amino acids. The V gene's germline CDR1 is MNHNS and CDR2 SASEGT. CDR3 sequence (DNA): TGTGCCAGCACCGGGAGGGGAACTAATGAAAAACTGTTTTTT. It codes for CASTGRGTNEKLFF.

The DNA of the CDR3 is TGTGCCAGCAGCTCGGCGACAGGGCTAGCTTTCTTT. Translation gives CASSSATGLAFF. This chain uses TRBV7-9 with TRBJ1-1, with 7 positions matching TRBD1. The CDR3 contains 12 residues. The V gene end was trimmed by 4 bases and the J gene end by 10 bases; junction bases not matched to a gene: 6. In germline, CDR1 is SEHNR, CDR2 FQNEAQ (reference sequence).